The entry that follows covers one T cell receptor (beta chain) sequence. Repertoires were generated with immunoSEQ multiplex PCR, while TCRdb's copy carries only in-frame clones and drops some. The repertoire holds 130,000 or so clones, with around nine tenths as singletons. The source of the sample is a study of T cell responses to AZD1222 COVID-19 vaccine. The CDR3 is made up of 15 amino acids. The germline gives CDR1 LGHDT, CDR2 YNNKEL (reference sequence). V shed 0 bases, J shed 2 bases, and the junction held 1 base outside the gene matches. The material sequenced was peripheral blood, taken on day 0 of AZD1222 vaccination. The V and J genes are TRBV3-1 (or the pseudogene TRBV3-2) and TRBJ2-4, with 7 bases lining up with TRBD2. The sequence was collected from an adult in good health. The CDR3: CASSQEGTTKNIQYF. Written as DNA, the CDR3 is TGTGCCAGCAGCCAAGAAGGGACTACCAAAAACATTCAGTACTTC.